This is a list of T cell receptor beta chains from one sample in a study of beta chain features in type 1 diabetes. Sequencing used immunoSEQ multiplex PCR; TCRdb keeps in-frame clones, though not all of them. The sample yields roughly 400,000 clones, about 10% seen once. The sample was central memory CD4+ T cells from blood. The source is a young man with type 1 diabetes. Each CDR3 is given with its conserved first and last residue. The order of the fields is CDR3 DNA, CDR3 protein, D gene, clone size, V gene, J gene. The D gene is left open where the match is weak. The listing skips clone size in some rows; elsewhere it reads once, few, many or a size class.

TGTGCCAGCAGCTCGATAGCGGCCACAGATACGCAGTATTTT	CASSSIAATDTQYF	-	many	TRBV7-2	TRBJ2-3
TGTGCCAGCATCGTACGGGGGGCAGAGCCCCAGCATTTT	CASIVRGAEPQHF	-	few	TRBV28	TRBJ1-5
TGTGCCATCTCCAGAGGGCGGGGGCAAGGAGAGACCCAGTACTTC	CAISRGRGQGETQYF	-	-	TRBV10-3	TRBJ2-5
TGTGCCAGCAGCACCATGGGCCTAGCGGTTACCTACGAGCAGTACTTC	CASSTMGLAVTYEQYF	TRBD2	-	TRBV5-4	TRBJ2-7
TGTGCCAGCAGAGACAGGGGAGATACGCAGTATTTT	CASRDRGDTQYF	TRBD1	many	TRBV7-2	TRBJ2-3
TGTGCCAGCAGTTTAGTTGACACTAATGAAAAACTGTTTTTT	CASSLVDTNEKLFF	-	-	TRBV28	TRBJ1-4
TGTGCCAGCAGGGGGCAGGGGGATGGCTACACCTTC	CASRGQGDGYTF	TRBD1	-	TRBV27	TRBJ1-2
TGCACCAGCAGCCCGGAAGGACTAGATGCTAATCCGCTTGAAGAGACCCAGTACTTC	CTSSPEGLDANPLEETQYF	-	few	TRBV1	TRBJ2-5
TGTGCCAGTAGTAAGGGGGCTCGGGATGTCTCCTACAATGAGCAGTTCTTC	CASSKGARDVSYNEQFF	TRBD1	-	TRBV19	TRBJ2-1
TGTGCCAGCAGTAGGTTCCAGGGGAATCAGCCCCAGCATTTT	CASSRFQGNQPQHF	-	many	TRBV7-2	TRBJ1-5
TGTGCCAGCAGGACCGGGACTATCACAGATACGCAGTATTTT	CASRTGTITDTQYF	TRBD2	-	TRBV28	TRBJ2-3
TGTGCCAGCAGCCCCGGAGGGGCATCCTACGAGCAGTACTTC	CASSPGGASYEQYF	-	-	TRBV7-9	TRBJ2-7
TGTGCCAGCCGGATACAGGGGTTCGATGAAAAACTGTTTTTT	CASRIQGFDEKLFF	TRBD1	-	TRBV7-9	TRBJ1-4
TGTGCCAGCAGTGCGCGCGGTGGAGGCAATGAGCAGTTCTTC	CASSARGGGNEQFF	-	many	TRBV2	TRBJ2-1
TGTGCCAGCAGTTTCGTTGGGAACTATGGCTACACCTTC	CASSFVGNYGYTF	-	-	TRBV27	TRBJ1-2
TGTGCCAGCAGTTTACCGACCAGGCCCCAGCATTTT	CASSLPTRPQHF	-	-	TRBV28	TRBJ1-5
TGTGCCAGTAGTAGCGGGACTAGCGGGAGAAATGAGCAGTTCTTC	CASSSGTSGRNEQFF	TRBD2	many	TRBV19	TRBJ2-1
TGTGCCAGCAGTTTCGGGGTAACGGACAGAGCTTACAATGAGCAGTTCTTC	CASSFGVTDRAYNEQFF	-	-	TRBV27	TRBJ2-1
TGTGCCAGCAGCTTAGAGCGCCACTCCTACGAGCAGTACTTC	CASSLERHSYEQYF	-	-	TRBV7-8	TRBJ2-7
TGTGCCAGCAGTTACTCAGGGACGGATTACAATGAGCAGTTCTTC	CASSYSGTDYNEQFF	-	-	TRBV6-6	TRBJ2-1
TGTGCCAGCAGTGTAGGACAGGGCGGCACAGATACGCAGTATTTT	CASSVGQGGTDTQYF	TRBD1	-	TRBV2	TRBJ2-3